This TCR beta chain was captured in a study of shared clonotypes between healthy human individuals. Some clones are missing from TCRdb's copy, which holds only in-frame ones; the method was immunoSEQ multiplex PCR. The sample includes 2 million to 2.5 million clones, about nine tenths of them seen just once. CDR3 size: 15 residues. Germline V gene sequence: CDR1 SGHTA, CDR2 FQGNSA. V shed 2 bases and J shed 4 bases, with 14 bases lying between them. The sequenced sample consisted of naive CD4+ T cells from PBMCs. Subset: CD45RA+ positively selected. J is TRBJ1-1 and V is TRBV7-2; tentative D call: TRBD1 (6 bases). This clonotype originated in a man between 18 and 35 years old in good health. Some clones in this sample may be carry-over from other donors' samples. The CDR3 region has the DNA TGTGCCAGCAGCTTATGGATTAGGGGGGGCACTGAAGCTTTCTTT. Amino acids: CASSLWIRGGTEAFF. The whole variable domain, remainder taken from reference TRBV7-2 and TRBJ1-1, is GAGVSQSPSNKVTEKGKDVELRCDPISGHTALYWYRQSLGQGLEFLIYFQGNSAPDKSGLPSDRFSAERTGGSVSTLTIQRTQQEDSAVYLCASSLWIRGGTEAFFGQGTRLTVV.